This T cell receptor beta chain was identified in a study of OX40 agonist ivuxolimab in advanced cancers. Study at large: At doses from 0.01 to 10 mg/kg, patients were given intravenous ivuxolimab every 2 weeks. One patient with hepatocellular carcinoma and two with cutaneous melanoma, three in all, had partial responses.

V lost 5 bases, J lost 7 bases, and 20 bases lay in between. The CDR3 extends over 15 amino acids. The germline CDR1 and CDR2 sequences are SGHTA and FQGNSA. Concerning this clone: Its antigen is undetermined.

TCRdb's copy holds only in-frame clones and misses some; the assay was immunoSEQ multiplex PCR. The data show 55,000 to 75,000 clones, roughly 82% seen once. Researchers took blood at baseline, on cycle 4 day 1, and on cycle 7 day 1. Study conclusions and caveats: The CD4+ and CD8+ T cells in the blood had expanded clonally by week 6 at 0.1 to 3.0 mg/kg.

The sequence derives from an adult with an advanced solid tumor such as melanoma, head and neck, liver or kidney cancer. The chain carries TRBV7-2 and TRBJ1-2, with D possibly being TRBD1 (6 bases). Here the sequenced sample was CD4+ or CD8+ T cells sorted from blood, taken in a trial of the OX40 agonist ivuxolimab. In DNA, the CDR3 is TGTGCCAGCAGCAGGGGACAACGGGACGGAACTGGCTACACCTTC. Protein: CASSRGQRDGTGYTF.